A selection of T cell receptor beta chains follows, all from one sample in a study of T cell responses to AZD1222 COVID-19 vaccine. TCRdb keeps only in-frame clones here, not all; method: immunoSEQ multiplex PCR. This table holds 150,000 to 200,000 clones, around 94% found once. Here the sequenced sample was peripheral blood, taken 28 days after the second AZD1222 dose. Source of these receptors: an adult who received the AZD1222 COVID-19 vaccine. CDR3s include the opening cysteine and the closing phenylalanine or tryptophan. Fields, in order: V gene, J gene, CDR3 protein.

TRBV6-5	TRBJ2-7	CASSSGQRYEQYF
TRBV5-4	TRBJ2-7	CASSYRQVPTYEQYF
TRBV4-3	TRBJ2-3	CASSHTRRGASTDTQYF
TRBV27	TRBJ1-1	CASSSFTGHLAEAFF
TRBV18	TRBJ1-3	CASSTNRAYTGNTIYF
TRBV30	TRBJ2-1	CAWSVRRTSGVADEQFF
TRBV7-9	TRBJ1-6	CASSGGSYNSPLHF
TRBV9	TRBJ2-3	CASSVDIADTQYF
TRBV7-2	TRBJ2-3	CASSFETGEGMGTDTQYF
TRBV5-1	TRBJ1-1	CASSRGVDIFSTEAFF
TRBV12-3/TRBV12-4	TRBJ1-1	CASVWGNTEAFF
TRBV27	TRBJ1-5	CASSFGAAQPQHF
TRBV10-3	TRBJ1-1	CAISLDSGNTEAFF
TRBV6-5	TRBJ1-4	CASSYGQGSNEKLFF
TRBV5-1	TRBJ2-7	CATRGGFRDEQYF
TRBV5-4	TRBJ1-1	CASSPSRGNTEAFF
TRBV5-4	TRBJ1-4	CASSPGTGLIKKLFF
TRBV2	TRBJ2-1	CASSEDVAGGAPQFF
TRBV28	TRBJ2-1	CASTAPDRNNEQFF
TRBV6-4	TRBJ2-1	CANRLAGVVEQFF
TRBV7-9	TRBJ1-2	CASSLLGGGSGYTF
TRBV7-2	TRBJ2-5	CASSSSSGGRETQYF
TRBV5-4	TRBJ1-1	CASSPPAGNTEAFF
TRBV11-2	TRBJ2-3	CASSLKTSGASYF
TRBV7-8	TRBJ2-2	CASSLARQGVFSRELFF
TRBV7-9	TRBJ1-1	CASTLDYREAFF
TRBV7-9	TRBJ1-2	CASSLRGPVTNYGYTF
TRBV19	TRBJ1-2	CATLNRDSYGYTF
TRBV13	TRBJ1-2	CASSLGSYGYTF
TRBV2	TRBJ1-1	CASSGRGQNTEAFF
TRBV2	TRBJ1-3	CASSGLGVGVQAGNTIYF
TRBV11-2	TRBJ1-2	CASRATGNYGYTF
TRBV5-4	TRBJ1-5	CASSFGGRGQPQHF
TRBV19	TRBJ1-6	CASGGSITYNSPLHF
TRBV11-3	TRBJ2-7	CASSPQGMGSSSYEQYF
TRBV21-1	TRBJ1-6	CASIDRDFNSPLHF
TRBV6-1	TRBJ2-1	CASSELKVYNEQFF
TRBV7-3	TRBJ1-2	CASSFQGAGGYGYTF
TRBV11-2	TRBJ1-6	CASRGTTGGYSYNSPLHF
TRBV4-1	TRBJ1-2	CASSQDRADGYTF
TRBV19	TRBJ1-2	CASSSPGGRSYGYTF
TRBV5-4	TRBJ2-2	CASSLGQDNTGELFF
TRBV18	TRBJ1-4	CASSPRGANEKLFF
TRBV10-1	TRBJ1-3	CASTSNSGNTIYF
TRBV5-5	TRBJ1-4	CASSSTGATNEKLFF